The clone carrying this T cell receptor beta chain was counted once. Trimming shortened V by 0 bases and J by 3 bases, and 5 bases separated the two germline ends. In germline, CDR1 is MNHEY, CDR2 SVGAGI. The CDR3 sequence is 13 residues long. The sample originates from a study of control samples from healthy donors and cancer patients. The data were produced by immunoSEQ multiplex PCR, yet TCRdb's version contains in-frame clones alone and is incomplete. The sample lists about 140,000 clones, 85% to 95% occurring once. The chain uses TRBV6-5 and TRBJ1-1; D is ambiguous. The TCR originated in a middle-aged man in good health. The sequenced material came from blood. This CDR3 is CASSYSGYTEAFF. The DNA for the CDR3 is TGTGCCAGCAGTTACTCAGGGTACACTGAAGCTTTCTTT.